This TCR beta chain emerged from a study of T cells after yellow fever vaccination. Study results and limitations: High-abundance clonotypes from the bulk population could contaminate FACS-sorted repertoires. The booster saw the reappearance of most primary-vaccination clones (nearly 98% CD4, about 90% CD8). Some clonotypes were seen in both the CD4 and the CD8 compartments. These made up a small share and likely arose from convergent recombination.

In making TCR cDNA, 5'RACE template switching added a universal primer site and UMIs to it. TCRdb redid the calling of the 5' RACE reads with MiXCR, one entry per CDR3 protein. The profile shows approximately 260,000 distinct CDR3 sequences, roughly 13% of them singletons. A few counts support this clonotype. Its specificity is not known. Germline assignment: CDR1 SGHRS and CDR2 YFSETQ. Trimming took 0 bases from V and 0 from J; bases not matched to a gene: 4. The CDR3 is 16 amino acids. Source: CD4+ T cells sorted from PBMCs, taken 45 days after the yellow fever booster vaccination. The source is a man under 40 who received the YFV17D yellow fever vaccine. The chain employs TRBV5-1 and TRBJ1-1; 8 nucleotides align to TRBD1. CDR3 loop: CASSLEPGGLNTEAFF. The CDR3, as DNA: TGCGCCAGCAGCTTGGAACCAGGGGGCTTGAACACTGAAGCTTTCTTT.